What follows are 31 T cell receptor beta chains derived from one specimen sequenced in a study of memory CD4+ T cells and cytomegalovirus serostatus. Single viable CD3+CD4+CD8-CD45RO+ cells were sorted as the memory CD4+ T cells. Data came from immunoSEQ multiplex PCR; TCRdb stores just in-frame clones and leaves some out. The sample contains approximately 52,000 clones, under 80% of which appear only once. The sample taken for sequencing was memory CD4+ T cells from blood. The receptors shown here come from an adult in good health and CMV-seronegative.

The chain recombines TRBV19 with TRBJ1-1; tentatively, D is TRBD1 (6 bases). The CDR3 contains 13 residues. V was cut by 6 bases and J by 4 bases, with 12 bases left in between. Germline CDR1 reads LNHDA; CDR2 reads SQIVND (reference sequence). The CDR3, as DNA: TGTGCCAGTAGCCCCACAGGGTCCACTGAAGCTTTCTTT. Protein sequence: CASSPTGSTEAFF.

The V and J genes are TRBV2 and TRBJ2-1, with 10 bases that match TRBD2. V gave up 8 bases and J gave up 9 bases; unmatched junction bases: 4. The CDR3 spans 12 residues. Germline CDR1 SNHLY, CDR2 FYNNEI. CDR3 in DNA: TGTGCCAGCGTAGCGGGGGGAGGTGAGCAGTTCTTC. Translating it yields CASVAGGGEQFF.

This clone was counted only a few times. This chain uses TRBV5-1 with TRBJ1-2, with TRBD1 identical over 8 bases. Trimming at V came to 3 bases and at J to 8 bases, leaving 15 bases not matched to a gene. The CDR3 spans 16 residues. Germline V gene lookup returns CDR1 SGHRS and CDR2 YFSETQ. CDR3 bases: TGCGCCAGCAGCTCGTCACTTCAGGGGGCGTTAGAAGGCTACACCTTC. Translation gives CASSSSLQGALEGYTF.

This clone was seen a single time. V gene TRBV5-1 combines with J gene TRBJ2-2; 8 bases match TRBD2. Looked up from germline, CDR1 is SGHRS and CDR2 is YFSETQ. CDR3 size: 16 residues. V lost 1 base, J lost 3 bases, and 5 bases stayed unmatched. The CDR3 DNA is TGCGCCAGCAGCTTGTTACTAGCGGCGGACACCGGGGAGCTGTTTTTT. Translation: CASSLLLAADTGELFF.

CDR3 in amino acids: CARGGVPSGTGELFF. The DNA of the CDR3 is TGTGCCAGGGGGGGAGTGCCTAGCGGCACCGGGGAGCTGTTTTTT. The chain joins TRBV25-1 to TRBJ2-2; 7 bases align to TRBD2. V was pared by 9 bases and J by 4 bases, with 11 bases of the junction left unmatched. CDR3 length: 15 amino acids. Germline-derived CDR1 and CDR2 are MGHDK and SYGVNS. The full variable domain, in which reference TRBV25-1 and TRBJ2-2 provide the parts outside the CDR3, is EADIYQTPRYLVIGTGKKITLECSQTMGHDKMYWYQQDPGMELHLIHYSYGVNSTEKGDLSSESTVSRIRTEHFPLTLESARPSHTSQYLCARGGVPSGTGELFFGEGSRLTVL.

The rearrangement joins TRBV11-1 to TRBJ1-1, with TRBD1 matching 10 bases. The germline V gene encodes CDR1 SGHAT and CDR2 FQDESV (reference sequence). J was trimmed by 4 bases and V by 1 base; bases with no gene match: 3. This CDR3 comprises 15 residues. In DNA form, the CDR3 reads TGTGCCAGCAGCTTAGTTGGGACAGGGGCCACTGAAGCTTTCTTT. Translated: CASSLVGTGATEAFF. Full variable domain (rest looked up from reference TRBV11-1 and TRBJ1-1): EAEVAQSPRYKITEKSQAVAFWCDPISGHATLYWYRQILGQGPELLVQFQDESVVDDSQLPKDRFSAERLKGVDSTLKIQPAELGDSAMYLCASSLVGTGATEAFFGQGTRLTVV.

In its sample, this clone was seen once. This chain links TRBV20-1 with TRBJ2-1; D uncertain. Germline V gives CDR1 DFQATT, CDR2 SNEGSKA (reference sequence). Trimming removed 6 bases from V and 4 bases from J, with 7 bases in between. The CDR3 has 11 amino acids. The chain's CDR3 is CSALDYNEQFF. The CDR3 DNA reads TGCAGTGCACTGGATTACAATGAGCAGTTCTTC.

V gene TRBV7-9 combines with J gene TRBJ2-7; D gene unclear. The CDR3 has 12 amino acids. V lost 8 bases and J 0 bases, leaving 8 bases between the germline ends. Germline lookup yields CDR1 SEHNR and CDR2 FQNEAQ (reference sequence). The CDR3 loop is CASGPGSYEQYF. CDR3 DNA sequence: TGTGCCAGCGGCCCCGGCTCCTACGAGCAGTACTTC.

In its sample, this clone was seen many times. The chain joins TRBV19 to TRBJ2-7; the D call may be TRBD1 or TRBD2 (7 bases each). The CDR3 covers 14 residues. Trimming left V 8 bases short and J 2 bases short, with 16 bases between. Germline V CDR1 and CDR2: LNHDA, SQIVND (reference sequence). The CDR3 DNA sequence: TGTGCCAGTGCCGGGGGGACAGCTCCCTACGAGCAGTACTTC. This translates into CASAGGTAPYEQYF.

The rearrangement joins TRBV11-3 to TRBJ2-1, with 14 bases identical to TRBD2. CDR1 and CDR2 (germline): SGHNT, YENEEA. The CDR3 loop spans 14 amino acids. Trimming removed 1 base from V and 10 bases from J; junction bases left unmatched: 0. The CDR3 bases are TGTGCCAGCAGCTTAGGGACTAGCGGGGGGGAGCAGTTCTTC. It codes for CASSLGTSGGEQFF.

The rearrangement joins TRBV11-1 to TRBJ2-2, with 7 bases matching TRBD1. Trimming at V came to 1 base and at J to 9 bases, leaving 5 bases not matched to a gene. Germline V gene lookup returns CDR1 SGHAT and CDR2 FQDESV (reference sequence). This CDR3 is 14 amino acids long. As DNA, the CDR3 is TGTGCCAGCAGCTTAGGGACAGGCAGTAGGGAGCTGTTTTTT. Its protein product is CASSLGTGSRELFF.

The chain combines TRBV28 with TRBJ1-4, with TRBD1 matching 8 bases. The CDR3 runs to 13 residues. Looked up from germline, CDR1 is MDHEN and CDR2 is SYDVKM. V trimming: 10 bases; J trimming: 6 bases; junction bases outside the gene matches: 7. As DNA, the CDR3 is TGTGCCACCTACAGGGGGGGATATGAAAAACTGTTTTTT. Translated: CATYRGGYEKLFF.

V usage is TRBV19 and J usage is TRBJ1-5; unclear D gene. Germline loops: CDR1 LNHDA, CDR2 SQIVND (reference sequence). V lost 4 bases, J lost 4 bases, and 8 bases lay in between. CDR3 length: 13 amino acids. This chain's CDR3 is CASSNQQNQPQHF. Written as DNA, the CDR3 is TGTGCCAGTAGTAATCAGCAAAATCAGCCCCAGCATTTT.

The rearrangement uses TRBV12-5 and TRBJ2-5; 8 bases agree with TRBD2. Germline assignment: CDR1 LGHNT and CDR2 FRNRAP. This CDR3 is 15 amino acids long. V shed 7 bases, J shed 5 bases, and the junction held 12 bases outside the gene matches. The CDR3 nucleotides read TGTGCTAGTGCCCCTCGGGGGGGGTCTATGGAGACCCAGTACTTC. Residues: CASAPRGGSMETQYF. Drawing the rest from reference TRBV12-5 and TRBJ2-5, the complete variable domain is DARVTQTPRHKVTEMGQEVTMRCQPILGHNTVFWYRQTMMQGLELLAYFRNRAPLDDSGMPKDRFSAEMPDATLATLKIQPSEPRDSAVYFCASAPRGGSMETQYFGPGTRLLVL.

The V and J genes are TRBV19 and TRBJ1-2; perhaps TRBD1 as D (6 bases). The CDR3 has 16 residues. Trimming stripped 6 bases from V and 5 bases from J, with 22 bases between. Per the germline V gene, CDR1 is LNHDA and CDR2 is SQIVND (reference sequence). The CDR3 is CASREDRGQRQYGYTF. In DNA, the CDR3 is TGTGCCAGTAGGGAGGACAGAGGGCAACGGCAGTATGGCTACACCTTC. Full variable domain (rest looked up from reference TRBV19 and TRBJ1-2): DGGITQSPKYLFRKEGQNVTLSCEQNLNHDAMYWYRQDPGQGLRLIYYSQIVNDFQKGDIAEGYSVSREKKESFPLTVTSAQKNPTAFYLCASREDRGQRQYGYTFGSGTRLTVV.

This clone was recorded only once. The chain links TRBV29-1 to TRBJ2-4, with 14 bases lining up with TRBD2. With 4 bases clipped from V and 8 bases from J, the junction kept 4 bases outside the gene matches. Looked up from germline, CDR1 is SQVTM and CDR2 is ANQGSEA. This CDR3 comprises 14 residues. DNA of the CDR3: TGCAGCGTTGGGACTAGCGGGGGGAGATACATTCAGTACTTC. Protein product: CSVGTSGGRYIQYF.

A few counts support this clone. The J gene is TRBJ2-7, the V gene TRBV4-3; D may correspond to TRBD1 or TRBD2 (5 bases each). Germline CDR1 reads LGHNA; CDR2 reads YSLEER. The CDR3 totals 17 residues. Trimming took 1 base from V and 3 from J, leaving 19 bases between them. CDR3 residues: CASSQGGFVRTHYEQYF. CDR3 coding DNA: TGCGCCAGCAGCCAAGGGGGGTTTGTCAGAACGCACTACGAGCAGTACTTC.

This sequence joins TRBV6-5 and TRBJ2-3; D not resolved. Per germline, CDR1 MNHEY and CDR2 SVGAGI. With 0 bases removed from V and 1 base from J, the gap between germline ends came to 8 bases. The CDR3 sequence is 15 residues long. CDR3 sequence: CASSYSTWRTDTQYF. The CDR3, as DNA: TGTGCCAGCAGTTACTCGACATGGCGCACAGATACGCAGTATTTT.

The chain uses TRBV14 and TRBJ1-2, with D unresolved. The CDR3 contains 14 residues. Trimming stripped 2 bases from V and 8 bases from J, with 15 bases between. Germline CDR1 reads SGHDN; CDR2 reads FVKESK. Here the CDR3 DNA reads TGTGCCAGCAGCCAACTTCTCGGAATAGCCGGCTACACCTTC. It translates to CASSQLLGIAGYTF.

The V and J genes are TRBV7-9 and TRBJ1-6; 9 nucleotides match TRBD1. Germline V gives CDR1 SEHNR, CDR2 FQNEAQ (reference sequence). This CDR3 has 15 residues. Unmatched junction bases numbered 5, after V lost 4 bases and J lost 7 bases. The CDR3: CASSSFGTGNSPLHF. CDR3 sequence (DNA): TGTGCCAGCAGCTCCTTTGGGACAGGGAATTCACCCCTCCACTTT.

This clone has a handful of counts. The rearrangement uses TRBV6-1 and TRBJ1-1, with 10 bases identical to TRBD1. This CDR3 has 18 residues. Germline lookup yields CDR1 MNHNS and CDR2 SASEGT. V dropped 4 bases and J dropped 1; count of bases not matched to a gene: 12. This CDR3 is CASSGLGQGVGPNTEAFF. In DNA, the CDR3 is TGTGCCAGCAGTGGCCTAGGACAGGGGGTGGGTCCGAACACTGAAGCTTTCTTT.

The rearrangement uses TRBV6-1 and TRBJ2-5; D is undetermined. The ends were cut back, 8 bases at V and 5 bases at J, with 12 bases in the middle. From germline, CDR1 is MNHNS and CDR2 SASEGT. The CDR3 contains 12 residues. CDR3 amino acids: CASLALRETQYF. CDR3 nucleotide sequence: TGTGCCAGCTTGGCGTTACGGGAGACCCAGTACTTC.

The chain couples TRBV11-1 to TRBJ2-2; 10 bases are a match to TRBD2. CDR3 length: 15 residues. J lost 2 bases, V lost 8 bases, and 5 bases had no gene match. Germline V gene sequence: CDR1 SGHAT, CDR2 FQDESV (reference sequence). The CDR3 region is CASCSSGGNTGELFF. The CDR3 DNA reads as TGTGCCAGCTGCTCTAGCGGGGGAAACACCGGGGAGCTGTTTTTT.

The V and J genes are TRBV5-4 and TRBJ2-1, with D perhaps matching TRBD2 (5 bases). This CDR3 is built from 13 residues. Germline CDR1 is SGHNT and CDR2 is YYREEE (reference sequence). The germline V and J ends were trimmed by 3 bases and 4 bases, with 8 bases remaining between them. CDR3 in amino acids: CASSSPGYNEQFF. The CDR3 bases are TGTGCCAGCAGCTCGCCGGGGTACAATGAGCAGTTCTTC. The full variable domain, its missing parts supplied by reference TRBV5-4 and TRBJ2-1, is ETGVTQSPTHLIKTRGQQVTLRCSSQSGHNTVSWYQQALGQGPQFIFQYYREEENGRGNFPPRFSGLQFPNYSSELNVNALELDDSALYLCASSSPGYNEQFFGPGTRLTVL.

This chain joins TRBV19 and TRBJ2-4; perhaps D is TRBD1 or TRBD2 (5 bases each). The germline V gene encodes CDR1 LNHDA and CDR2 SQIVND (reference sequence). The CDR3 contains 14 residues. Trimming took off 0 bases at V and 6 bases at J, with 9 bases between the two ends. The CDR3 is CASSIDRDRNIQYF. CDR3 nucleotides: TGTGCCAGTAGTATAGACCGGGACCGAAACATTCAGTACTTC.

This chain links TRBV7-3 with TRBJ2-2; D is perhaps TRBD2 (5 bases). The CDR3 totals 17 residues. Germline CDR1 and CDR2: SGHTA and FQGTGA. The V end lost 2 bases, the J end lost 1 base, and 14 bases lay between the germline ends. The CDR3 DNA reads TGTGCCAGCAGCTTAGGGCGAGGGCGATTGAACACCGGGGAGCTGTTTTTT. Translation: CASSLGRGRLNTGELFF.

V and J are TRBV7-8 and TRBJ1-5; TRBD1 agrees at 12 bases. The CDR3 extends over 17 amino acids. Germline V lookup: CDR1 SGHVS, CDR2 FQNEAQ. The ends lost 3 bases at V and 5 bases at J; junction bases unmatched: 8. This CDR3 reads CASSLFRGTGGYQPQHF. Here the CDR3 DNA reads TGTGCCAGCAGCTTGTTCCGTGGGACAGGGGGCTATCAGCCCCAGCATTTT.

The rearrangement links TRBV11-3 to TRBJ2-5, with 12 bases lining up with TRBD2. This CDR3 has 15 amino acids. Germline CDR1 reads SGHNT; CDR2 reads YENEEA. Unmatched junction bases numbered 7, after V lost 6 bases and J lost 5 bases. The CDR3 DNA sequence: TGTGCCAGCAGTGAGACTAGCGGGGGCGGGGAGACCCAGTACTTC. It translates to CASSETSGGGETQYF.

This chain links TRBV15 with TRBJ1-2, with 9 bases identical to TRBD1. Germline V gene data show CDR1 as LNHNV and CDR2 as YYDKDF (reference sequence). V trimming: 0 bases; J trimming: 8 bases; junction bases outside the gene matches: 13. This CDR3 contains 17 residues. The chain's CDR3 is CATSRDHSGQGIRGYTF. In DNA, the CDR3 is TGTGCCACCAGCAGAGATCATTCCGGACAGGGGATCCGGGGCTACACCTTC.

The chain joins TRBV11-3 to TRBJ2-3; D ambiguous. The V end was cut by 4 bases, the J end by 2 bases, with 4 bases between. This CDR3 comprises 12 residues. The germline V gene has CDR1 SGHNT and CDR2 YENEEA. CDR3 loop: CASSYTTDTQYF. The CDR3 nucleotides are TGTGCCAGCAGCTACACCACAGATACGCAGTATTTT. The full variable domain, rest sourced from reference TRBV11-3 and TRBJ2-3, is EAGVVQSPRYKIIEKKQPVAFWCNPISGHNTLYWYLQNLGQGPELLIRYENEEAVDDSQLPKDRFSAERLKGVDSTLKIQPAELGDSAVYLCASSYTTDTQYFGPGTRLTVL.

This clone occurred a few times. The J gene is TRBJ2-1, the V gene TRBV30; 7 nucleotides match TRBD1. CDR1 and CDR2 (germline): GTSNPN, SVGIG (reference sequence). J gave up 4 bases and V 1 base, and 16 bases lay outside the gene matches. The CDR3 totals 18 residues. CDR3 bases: TGTGCCTGGAGTGGCTTTATGTCGGGGACAGAATTATACAATGAGCAGTTCTTC. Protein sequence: CAWSGFMSGTELYNEQFF. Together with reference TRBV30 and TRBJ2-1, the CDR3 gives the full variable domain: SQTIHQWPATLVQPVGSPLSLECTVEGTSNPNLYWYRQAAGRGLQLLFYSVGIGQISSEVPQNLSASRPQDRQFILSSKKLLLSDSGFYLCAWSGFMSGTELYNEQFFGPGTRLTVL.